This paragraph reports one TCR beta chain. No antigen is known for it. The data are from a study of cytomegalovirus exposure and HLA in healthy donors. Study observations and caveats: In vitro work confirmed that a few CMV-associated chains recognize CMV antigens.

The PCR was carried out with 60 Vbeta primers and 13 Jbeta primers. Profiled with immunoSEQ multiplex PCR; TCRdb holds only in-frame clones, not every one. The table lists fewer than 150,000 clones, around 83% of them singletons, with about 3.9% in the top ten. Looked up from germline, CDR1 is SEHNR and CDR2 is FQNEAQ (reference sequence). The CDR3 sequence is 18 residues long. J lost 4 bases, V lost 1 base, and 12 bases had no gene match. The J gene is TRBJ2-5, the V gene TRBV7-9; 10 bases align to TRBD2. Sequences were obtained from PBMCs. The TCR comes from a man aged 40-49 years in good health and CMV-seropositive. The CDR3 DNA sequence: TGTGCCAGCAGCTTAGTGACTAGCGGGCGACTCTTTGGAGAGACCCAGTACTTC. Translated: CASSLVTSGRLFGETQYF.